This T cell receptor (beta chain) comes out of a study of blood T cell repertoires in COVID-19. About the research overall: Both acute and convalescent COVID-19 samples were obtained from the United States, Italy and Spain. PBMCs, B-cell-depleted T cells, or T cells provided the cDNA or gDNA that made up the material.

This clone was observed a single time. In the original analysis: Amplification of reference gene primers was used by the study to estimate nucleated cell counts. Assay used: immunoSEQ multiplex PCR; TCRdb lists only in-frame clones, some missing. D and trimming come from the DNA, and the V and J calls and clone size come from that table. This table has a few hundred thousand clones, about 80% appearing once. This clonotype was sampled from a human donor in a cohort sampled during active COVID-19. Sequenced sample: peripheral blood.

In nucleotides, the CDR3 is TGTGCCACAACAGGGACCTCACAAGAGACCCAGTACTTC. Translating it yields CATTGTSQETQYF. The genes are TRBV19 and TRBJ2-5, with a tentative D call TRBD1 (6 bases). This CDR3 contains 13 residues. Germline V gene sequence: CDR1 LNHDA, CDR2 SQIVND (reference sequence). Trimming removed 10 bases from V and 2 bases from J, with 14 bases in between.